This TCR beta chain was documented in a study of shared clonotypes between healthy human individuals. The wider study: Used for every donor were three CD4 naive, three CD4 memory, two CD8 naive and one CD8 memory plate.

Overall study results and limits: Even with large depth, rarefaction showed that sorted-subset sequencing was incomplete.

As to this clone: Its antigen is still unknown.

Authors' processing steps: Filtering differed, since immunoSEQ gave only junction sequences and no quality scores. Sequencing was performed with immunoSEQ multiplex PCR; in TCRdb, only in-frame clones are kept and a portion is missing. That table gives V, J and clone size, and the DNA gave D and trimming. Of a few million clones in the sample, approximately 90% were seen once. CDR3 length: 15 amino acids. V lost 0 bases and J lost 4, with 13 bases in between. The germline V gene encodes CDR1 SGHRS and CDR2 YFSETQ. Sample: naive CD4+ T cells sorted from blood. As for subset: CD45RA+ positively selected. This chain uses TRBV5-1 with TRBJ1-2, with D perhaps TRBD1 (6 bases). The TCR was taken from a young man in good health. The CDR3 nucleotides are TGCGCCAGCAGCTTGGAGCCCCAGGGGATCTATGGCTACACCTTC. Amino acid sequence: CASSLEPQGIYGYTF.